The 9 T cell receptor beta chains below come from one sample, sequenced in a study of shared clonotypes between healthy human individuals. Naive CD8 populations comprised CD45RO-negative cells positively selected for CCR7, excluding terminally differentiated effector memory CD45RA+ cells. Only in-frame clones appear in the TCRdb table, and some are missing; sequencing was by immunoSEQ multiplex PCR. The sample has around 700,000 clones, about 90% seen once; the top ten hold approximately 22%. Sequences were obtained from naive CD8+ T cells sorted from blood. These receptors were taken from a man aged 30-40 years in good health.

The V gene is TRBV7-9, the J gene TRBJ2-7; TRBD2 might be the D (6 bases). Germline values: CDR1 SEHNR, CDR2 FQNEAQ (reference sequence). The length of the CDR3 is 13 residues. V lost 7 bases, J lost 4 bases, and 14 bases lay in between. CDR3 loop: CASTPGEVYEQYF. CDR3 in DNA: TGTGCCAGCACCCCCGGGGAGGTATACGAGCAGTACTTC. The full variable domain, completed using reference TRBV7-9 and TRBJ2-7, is DTGVSQNPRHKITKRGQNVTFRCDPISEHNRLYWYRQTLGQGPEFLTYFQNEAQLEKSRLLSDRFSAERPKGSFSTLEIQRTEQGDSAMYLCASTPGEVYEQYFGPGTRLTVT.

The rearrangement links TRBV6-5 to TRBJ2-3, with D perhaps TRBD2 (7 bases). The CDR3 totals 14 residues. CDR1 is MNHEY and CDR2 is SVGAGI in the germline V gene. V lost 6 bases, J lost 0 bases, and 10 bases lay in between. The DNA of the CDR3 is TGTGCCAGCAGGGGAGGGGGAAGCACAGATACGCAGTATTTT. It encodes CASRGGGSTDTQYF.

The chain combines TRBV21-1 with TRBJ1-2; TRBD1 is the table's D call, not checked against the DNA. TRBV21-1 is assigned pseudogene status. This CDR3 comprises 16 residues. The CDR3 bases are TGTGCCAGCAGCAAAGTAGGTCGAGCTGGGCTCTATGGCTACACCTTC. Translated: CASSKVGRAGLYGYTF.

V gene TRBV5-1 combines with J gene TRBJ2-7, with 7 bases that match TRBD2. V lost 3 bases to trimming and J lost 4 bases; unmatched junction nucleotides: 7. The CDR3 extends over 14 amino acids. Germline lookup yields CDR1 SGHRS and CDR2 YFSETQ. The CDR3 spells CASSSEGRAYEQYF. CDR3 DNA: TGCGCCAGCAGCTCTGAGGGGAGGGCATACGAGCAGTACTTC.

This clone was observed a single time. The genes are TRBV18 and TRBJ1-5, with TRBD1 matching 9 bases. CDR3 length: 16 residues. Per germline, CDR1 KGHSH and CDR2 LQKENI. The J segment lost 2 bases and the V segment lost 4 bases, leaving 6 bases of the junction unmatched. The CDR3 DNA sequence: TGTGCCAGCTCACGACCGACAGGGGGAGGCAATCAGCCCCAGCATTTT. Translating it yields CASSRPTGGGNQPQHF. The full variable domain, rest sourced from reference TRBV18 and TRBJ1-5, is NAGVMQNPRHLVRRRGQEARLRCSPMKGHSHVYWYRQLPEEGLKFMVYLQKENIIDESGMPKERFSAEFPKEGPSILRIQQVVRGDSAAYFCASSRPTGGGNQPQHFGDGTRLSIL.

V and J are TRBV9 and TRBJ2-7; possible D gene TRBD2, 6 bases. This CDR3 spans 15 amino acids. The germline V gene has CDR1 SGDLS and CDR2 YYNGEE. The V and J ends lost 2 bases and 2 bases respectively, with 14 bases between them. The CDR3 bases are TGTGCCAGCAGCGTGGCCGGGAGCCAAGCCTACGAGCAGTACTTC. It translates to CASSVAGSQAYEQYF.

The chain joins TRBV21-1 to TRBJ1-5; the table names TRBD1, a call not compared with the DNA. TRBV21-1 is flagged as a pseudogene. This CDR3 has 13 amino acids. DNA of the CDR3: TGTGCCAGCCCCCCACAGGAGAATCAGCCCCAGCATTTT. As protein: CASPPQENQPQHF.

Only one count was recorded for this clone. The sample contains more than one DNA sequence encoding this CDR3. The CDR3 DNA reads TGTGCCAGCAGCGTAGGAGGAGGGCTGGAGACCCAGTACTTC. Translation: CASSVGGGLETQYF. V is TRBV9 and J is TRBJ2-5, with a tentative D call TRBD2 (6 bases). This CDR3 is built from 14 residues. In germline, CDR1 is SGDLS, CDR2 YYNGEE. The V end lost 0 bases, the J end lost 5 bases, and 11 bases lay between the germline ends.

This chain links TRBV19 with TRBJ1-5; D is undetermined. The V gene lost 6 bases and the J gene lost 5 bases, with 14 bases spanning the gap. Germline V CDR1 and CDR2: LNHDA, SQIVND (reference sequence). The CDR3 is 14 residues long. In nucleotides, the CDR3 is TGTGCCAGTAGGGCCTGGGAGGGTTATCAGCCCCAGCATTTT. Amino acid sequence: CASRAWEGYQPQHF. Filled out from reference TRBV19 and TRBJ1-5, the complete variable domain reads DGGITQSPKYLFRKEGQNVTLSCEQNLNHDAMYWYRQDPGQGLRLIYYSQIVNDFQKGDIAEGYSVSREKKESFPLTVTSAQKNPTAFYLCASRAWEGYQPQHFGDGTRLSIL.